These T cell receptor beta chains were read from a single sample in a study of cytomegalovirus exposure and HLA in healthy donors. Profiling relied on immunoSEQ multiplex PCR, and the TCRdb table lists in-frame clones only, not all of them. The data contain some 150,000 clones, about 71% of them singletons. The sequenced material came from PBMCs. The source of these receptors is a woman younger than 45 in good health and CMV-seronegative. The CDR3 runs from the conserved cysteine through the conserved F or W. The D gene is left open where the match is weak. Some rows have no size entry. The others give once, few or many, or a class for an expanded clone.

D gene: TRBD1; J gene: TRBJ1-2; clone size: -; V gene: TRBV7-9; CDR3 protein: CASSLGQGGYTF; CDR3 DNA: TGTGCCAGCAGCTTGGGACAGGGCGGCTACACCTTC
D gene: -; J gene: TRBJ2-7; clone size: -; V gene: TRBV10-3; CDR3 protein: CATWDNEQYF; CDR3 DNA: TGTGCCACTTGGGACAACGAGCAGTACTTC
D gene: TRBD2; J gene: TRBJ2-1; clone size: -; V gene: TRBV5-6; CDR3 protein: CASSWAGSGEYNEQFF; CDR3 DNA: TGTGCCAGCAGCTGGGCCGGTAGCGGGGAGTACAATGAGCAGTTCTTC
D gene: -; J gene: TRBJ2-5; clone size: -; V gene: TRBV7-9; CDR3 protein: CASSRELETQYF; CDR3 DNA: TGTGCCAGCAGTCGGGAGTTGGAGACCCAGTACTTC
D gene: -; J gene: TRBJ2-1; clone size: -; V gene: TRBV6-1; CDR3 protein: CASSEVQNNEQFF; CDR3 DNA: TGTGCCAGCAGTGAAGTTCAGAACAATGAGCAGTTCTTC
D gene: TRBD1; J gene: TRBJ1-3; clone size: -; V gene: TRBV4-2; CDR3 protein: CASSNQQGGGNTIYF; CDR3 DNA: TGTGCCAGCAGCAACCAACAGGGGGGCGGAAACACCATATATTTT
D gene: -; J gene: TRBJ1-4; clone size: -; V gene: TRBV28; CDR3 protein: CASSSHGGGEKLFF; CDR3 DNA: TGTGCCAGCAGTTCCCACGGGGGAGGTGAAAAACTGTTTTTT
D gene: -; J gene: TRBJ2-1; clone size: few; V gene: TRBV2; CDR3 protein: CASSEMVADNEQFF; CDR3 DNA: TGTGCCAGCAGTGAAATGGTGGCCGACAATGAGCAGTTCTTC
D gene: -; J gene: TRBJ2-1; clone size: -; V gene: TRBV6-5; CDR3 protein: CASGLRNEQFF; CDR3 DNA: TGTGCCAGCGGACTGAGAAATGAGCAGTTCTTC
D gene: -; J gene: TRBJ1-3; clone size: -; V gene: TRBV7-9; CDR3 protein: CASSPTSYSGNTIYF; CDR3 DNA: TGTGCCAGCAGCCCCACTTCGTACTCTGGAAACACCATATATTTT
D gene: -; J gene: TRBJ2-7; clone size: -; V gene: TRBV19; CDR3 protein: CASSAYESPSYEQYF; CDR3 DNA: TGTGCCAGTAGTGCCTATGAGAGCCCCTCCTACGAGCAGTACTTC
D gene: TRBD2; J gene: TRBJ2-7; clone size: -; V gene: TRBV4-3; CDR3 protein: CASSQDVTSGTYEQYF; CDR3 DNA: TGCGCCAGCAGCCAAGATGTCACTAGCGGAACCTACGAGCAGTACTTC
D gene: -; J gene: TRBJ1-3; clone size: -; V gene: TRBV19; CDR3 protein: CASSIDGQSGNTIYF; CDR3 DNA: TGTGCCAGTAGTATAGACGGACAGTCTGGAAACACCATATATTTT
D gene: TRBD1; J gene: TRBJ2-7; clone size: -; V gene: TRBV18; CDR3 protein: CASSPGQVTYEQYF; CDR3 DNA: TGTGCCAGCTCACCTGGACAGGTTACCTACGAGCAGTACTTC
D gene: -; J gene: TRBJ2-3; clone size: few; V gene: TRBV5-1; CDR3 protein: CASSDRSSTDTQYF; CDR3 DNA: TGCGCCAGCAGCGACAGGTCTAGCACAGATACGCAGTATTTT
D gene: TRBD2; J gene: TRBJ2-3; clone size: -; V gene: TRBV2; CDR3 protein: CASKYGTSGTDTQYF; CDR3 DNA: TGTGCCAGCAAATACGGGACTAGCGGAACAGATACGCAGTATTTT
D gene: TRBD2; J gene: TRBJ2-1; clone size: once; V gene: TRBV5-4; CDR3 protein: CASSLYSFGTSVMEQFF; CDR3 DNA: TGTGCCAGCAGCTTGTATTCCTTCGGGACTAGTGTTATGGAGCAGTTCTTC
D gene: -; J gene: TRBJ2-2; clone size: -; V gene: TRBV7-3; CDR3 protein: CASSLRGDTGELFF; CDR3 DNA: TGTGCCAGCAGCTTAAGGGGGGATACCGGGGAGCTGTTTTTT
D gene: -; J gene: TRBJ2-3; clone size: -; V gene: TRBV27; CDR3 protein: CASSLFSGVGTDTQYF; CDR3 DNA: TGTGCCAGCAGTTTATTTTCCGGGGTGGGCACAGATACGCAGTATTTT
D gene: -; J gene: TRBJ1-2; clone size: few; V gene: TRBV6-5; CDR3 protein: CASSYSDSNYGYTF; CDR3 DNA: TGTGCCAGCAGTTATTCCGACAGTAACTATGGCTACACCTTC
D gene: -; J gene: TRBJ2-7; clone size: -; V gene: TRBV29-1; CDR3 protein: CSVRNSYEQYF; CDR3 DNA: TGCAGCGTTCGAAACTCCTACGAGCAGTACTTC
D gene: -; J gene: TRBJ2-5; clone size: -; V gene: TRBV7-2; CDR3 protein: CASTLGSPGRETQYF; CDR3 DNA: TGTGCCAGCACCCTCGGGTCCCCGGGAAGGGAGACCCAGTACTTC
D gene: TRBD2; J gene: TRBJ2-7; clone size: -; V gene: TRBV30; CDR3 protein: CAWRPRPGQTTSGRWYEQYF; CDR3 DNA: TGTGCCTGGAGGCCCCGGCCGGGACAAACCACTAGCGGGAGGTGGTACGAGCAGTACTTC
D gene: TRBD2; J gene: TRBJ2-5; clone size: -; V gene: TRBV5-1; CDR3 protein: CASSSAILAGETQYF; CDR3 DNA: TGCGCCAGCAGCTCCGCAATACTAGCGGGAGAGACCCAGTACTTC
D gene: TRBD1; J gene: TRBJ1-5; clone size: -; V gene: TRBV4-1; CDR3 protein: CASSQEPGQRSNYYSNQPQHF; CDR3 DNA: TGCGCCAGCAGCCAAGAACCGGGACAGCGGTCAAACTACTATAGCAATCAGCCCCAGCATTTT
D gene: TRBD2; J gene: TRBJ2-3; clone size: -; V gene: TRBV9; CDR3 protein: CASSVELAGSTDTQYF; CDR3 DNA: TGTGCCAGCAGCGTAGAACTAGCGGGGAGCACAGATACGCAGTATTTT
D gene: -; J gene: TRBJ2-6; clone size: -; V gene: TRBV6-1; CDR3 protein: CASSEELFLGGASVLTF; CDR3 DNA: TGTGCCAGCAGTGAAGAGTTATTCCTGGGGGGGGCCAGCGTCCTGACTTTC
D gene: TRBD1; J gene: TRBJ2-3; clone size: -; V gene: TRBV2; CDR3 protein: CASTQGDRGGSTDTQYF; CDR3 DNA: TGTGCCAGCACCCAGGGGGACAGGGGTGGGAGCACAGATACGCAGTATTTT
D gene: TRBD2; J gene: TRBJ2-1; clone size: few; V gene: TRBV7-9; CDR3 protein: CASSSTPGLVNEQFF; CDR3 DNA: TGTGCCAGCAGCTCCACTCCGGGACTAGTAAATGAGCAGTTCTTC
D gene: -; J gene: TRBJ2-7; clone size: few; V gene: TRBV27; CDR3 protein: CASSLSFGQSYEQYF; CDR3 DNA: TGTGCCAGCAGTTTATCCTTCGGACAGAGCTACGAGCAGTACTTC
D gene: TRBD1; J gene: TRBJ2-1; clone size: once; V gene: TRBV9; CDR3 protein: CASSVTGTALGQFF; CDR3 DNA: TGTGCCAGCAGCGTGACCGGGACAGCCTTGGGGCAGTTCTTC
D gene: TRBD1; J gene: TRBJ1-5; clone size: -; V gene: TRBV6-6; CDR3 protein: CASRDREHQPQHF; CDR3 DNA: TGTGCCAGCAGAGACAGGGAGCATCAGCCCCAGCATTTT
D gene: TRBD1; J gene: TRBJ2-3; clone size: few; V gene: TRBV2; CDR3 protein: CAIAGTGRRDTQYF; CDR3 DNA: TGTGCCATTGCCGGGACAGGGCGTCGAGATACGCAGTATTTT
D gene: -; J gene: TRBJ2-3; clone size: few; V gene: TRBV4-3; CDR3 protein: CASSQDRQGPDTQYF; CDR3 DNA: TGCGCCAGCAGCCAAGATAGGCAGGGTCCAGATACGCAGTATTTT
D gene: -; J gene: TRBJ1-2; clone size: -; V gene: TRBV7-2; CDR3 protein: CASSLEVSGNYGYTF; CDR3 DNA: TGTGCCAGCAGCTTAGAGGTCAGCGGGAACTATGGCTACACCTTC
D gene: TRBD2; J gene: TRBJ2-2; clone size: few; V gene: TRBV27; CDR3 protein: CASGTHSGGDRGELFF; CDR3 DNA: TGTGCCAGCGGCACACATAGCGGGGGGGACCGCGGGGAGCTGTTTTTT
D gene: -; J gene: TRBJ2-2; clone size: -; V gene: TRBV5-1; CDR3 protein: CASSLELGNTGELFF; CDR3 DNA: TGCGCCAGCAGCTTGGAGCTGGGCAACACCGGGGAGCTGTTTTTT
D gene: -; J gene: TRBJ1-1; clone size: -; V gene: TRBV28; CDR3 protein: CASSLPQTRTVNTEAFF; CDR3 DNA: TGTGCCAGCAGTTTACCACAAACAAGGACAGTGAACACTGAAGCTTTCTTT
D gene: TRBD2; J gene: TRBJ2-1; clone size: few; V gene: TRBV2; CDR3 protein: CASSTSGIANEQFF; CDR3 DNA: TGTGCCAGCAGTACTAGCGGGATCGCCAATGAGCAGTTCTTC
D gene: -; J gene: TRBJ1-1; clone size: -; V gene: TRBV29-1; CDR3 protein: CSGAIQGNTEAFF; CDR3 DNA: TGCAGCGGCGCGATACAGGGGAACACTGAAGCTTTCTTT
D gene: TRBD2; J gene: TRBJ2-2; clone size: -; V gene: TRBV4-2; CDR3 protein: CASSPGGANTGELFF; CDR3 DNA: TGTGCCAGCAGCCCGGGAGGGGCGAACACCGGGGAGCTGTTTTTT
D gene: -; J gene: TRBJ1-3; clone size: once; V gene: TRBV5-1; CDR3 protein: CASSNLSGVSGNTIYF; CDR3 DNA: TGCGCCAGCAGCAATCTCTCAGGGGTCTCTGGAAACACCATATATTTT
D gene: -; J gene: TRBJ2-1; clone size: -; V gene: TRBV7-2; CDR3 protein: CASSLDGWAYNEQFF; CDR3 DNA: TGTGCCAGCAGCTTAGACGGGTGGGCCTACAATGAGCAGTTCTTC
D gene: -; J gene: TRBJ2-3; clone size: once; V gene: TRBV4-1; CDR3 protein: CASSQGTVGTDTQYF; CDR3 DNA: TGCGCCAGCAGCCAAGGGACAGTTGGAACAGATACGCAGTATTTT
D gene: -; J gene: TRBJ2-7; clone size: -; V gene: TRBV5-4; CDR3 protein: CASSPSGGGLVGEQYF; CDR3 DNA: TGTGCCAGCAGCCCCAGTGGGGGGGGCTTGGTTGGCGAGCAGTACTTC
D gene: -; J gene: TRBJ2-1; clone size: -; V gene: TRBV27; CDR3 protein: CASSPDSTTRYNEQFF; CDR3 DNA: TGTGCCAGCAGTCCCGACTCCACGACGAGATACAATGAGCAGTTCTTC
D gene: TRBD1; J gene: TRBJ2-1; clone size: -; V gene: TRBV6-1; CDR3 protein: CASSRSGQSYREQFF; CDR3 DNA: TGTGCCAGCAGTCGATCGGGACAGAGTTATAGGGAGCAGTTCTTC
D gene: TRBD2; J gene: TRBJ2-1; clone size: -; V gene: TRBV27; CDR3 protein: CASSAGTSSYNEQFF; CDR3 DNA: TGTGCCAGCAGCGCCGGGACTAGCTCTTACAATGAGCAGTTCTTC
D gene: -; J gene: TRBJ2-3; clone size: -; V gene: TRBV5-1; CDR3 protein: CASSIGTSTDTQYF; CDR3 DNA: TGCGCCAGCAGCATAGGGACTAGCACAGATACGCAGTATTTT
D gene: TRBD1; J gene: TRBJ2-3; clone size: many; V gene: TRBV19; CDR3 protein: CASSKWTGERDTQYF; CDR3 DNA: TGTGCCAGTAGTAAGTGGACAGGGGAGAGAGATACGCAGTATTTT
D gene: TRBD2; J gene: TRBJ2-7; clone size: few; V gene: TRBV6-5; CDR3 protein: CASSNSGLDYEQYF; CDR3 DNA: TGTGCCAGCAGTAACTCGGGACTAGACTACGAGCAGTACTTC
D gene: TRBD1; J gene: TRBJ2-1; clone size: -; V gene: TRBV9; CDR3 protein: CASSGRDRGGNEQFF; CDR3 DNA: TGTGCCAGCAGCGGCCGGGACAGGGGTGGGAATGAGCAGTTCTTC
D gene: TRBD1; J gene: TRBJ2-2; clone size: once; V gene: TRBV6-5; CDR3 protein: CASSPDRGNTGELFF; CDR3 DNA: TGTGCCAGCAGCCCCGACAGGGGCAACACCGGGGAGCTGTTTTTT
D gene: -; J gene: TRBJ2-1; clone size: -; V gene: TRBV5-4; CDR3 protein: CASSSEYQGDEQFF; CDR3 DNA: TGTGCCAGCAGCTCAGAATATCAAGGGGATGAGCAGTTCTTC
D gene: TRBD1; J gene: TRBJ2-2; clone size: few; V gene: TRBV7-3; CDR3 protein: CASSLPPGGLFF; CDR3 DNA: TGTGCCAGCAGCTTACCCCCAGGGGGGCTGTTTTTT
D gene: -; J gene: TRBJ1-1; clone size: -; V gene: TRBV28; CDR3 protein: CATSRGLNTEAFF; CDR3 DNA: TGTGCCACCAGCAGGGGCTTGAACACTGAAGCTTTCTTT
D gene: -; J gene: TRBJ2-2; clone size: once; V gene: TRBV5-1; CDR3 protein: CASSSRPGPGFTGELFF; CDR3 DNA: TGCGCCAGCAGCTCTAGACCCGGGCCGGGGTTCACCGGGGAGCTGTTTTTT
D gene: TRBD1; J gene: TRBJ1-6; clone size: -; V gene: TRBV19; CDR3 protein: CASSRDRGRGSPLHF; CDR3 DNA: TGTGCCAGTAGTCGCGACAGGGGGCGGGGGTCACCCCTCCACTTT